Listed here are 26 T cell receptor beta chains from one sample, sequenced in a study of metastatic and nonmetastatic thyroid tumors. TCRdb used MiXCR to call clones anew from the PCR reads. The sample holds about 42,000 clones, 9% to 14% seen once. Among the patients, none had received any treatment before thyroid surgery. Sample: blood. The source is a male donor with papillary thyroid cancer or a benign thyroid nodule (not recorded which). Some clones in this sample may be carry-over from other donors' samples.

The sample holds many counts of this clone. The gene calls are TRBV28 and TRBJ2-6; maybe TRBD1 (7 bases). Between the trimmed V and J ends, which lost 5 bases and 0 bases, there was a span of 20 bases. Germline V CDR1 and CDR2: MDHEN, SYDVKM. CDR3 length equals 19 residues. In nucleotides, the CDR3 is TGTGCCAGCAGTCCCTCACCAGGGGGGCGTCGCTCTGGGGCCAACGTCCTGACTTTC. It translates to CASSPSPGGRRSGANVLTF.

This clone was detected many times. V and J are TRBV7-2 and TRBJ2-2; D may be TRBD2 (5 bases). CDR1 and CDR2 from the germline V gene are SGHTA and FQGNSA. CDR3 length equals 14 residues. The ends were cut back, 7 bases at V and 4 bases at J, with 13 bases in the middle. CDR3: CASTMTGFTGELFF. The CDR3 DNA sequence: TGTGCCAGCACCATGACGGGGTTCACCGGGGAGCTGTTTTTT.

This clone was seen a few times. The genes are TRBV7-2 and TRBJ2-1; the D gene is possibly TRBD1 (5 bases). Per germline, CDR1 SGHTA and CDR2 FQGNSA. V lost 5 bases to trimming and J lost 6 bases, with 29 bases between them. There are 19 residues in the CDR3. Here the CDR3 DNA reads TGTGCCAGCAGCAGCCAGGGAAATAGTAAGCTCCTACTCCTCAATGAGCAGTTCTTC. Translation: CASSSQGNSKLLLLNEQFF.

Relative to its sample, this clone is medium-sized. V usage is TRBV6-1 and J usage is TRBJ1-2, with 8 bases aligning to TRBD1. CDR1 and CDR2 from the germline V gene are MNHNS and SASEGT. CDR3 size: 15 residues. With 6 bases clipped from V and 1 base from J, the junction kept 7 bases outside the gene matches. CDR3 in amino acids: CASSAGQAVNYGYTF. For the CDR3, the DNA is TGTGCCAGCAGCGCGGGACAGGCGGTTAACTATGGCTACACCTTC.

The table lists this clone with a count of one. The chain has TRBV9 and TRBJ2-3; the D is unclear. The V end lost 4 bases, the J end lost 1 base, and 13 bases lay between the germline ends. The CDR3 runs 15 residues. The germline V gene has CDR1 SGDLS and CDR2 YYNGEE. The chain's CDR3 is CASSPYFVGTDTQYF. The CDR3 nucleotides are TGTGCCAGCAGCCCCTACTTTGTGGGCACAGATACGCAGTATTTT.

In this sample, this clone turned up many times. This chain joins TRBV7-9 and TRBJ2-3; D is perhaps TRBD2 (7 bases). The CDR3 totals 15 residues. Trimming pared 4 bases from V and 2 bases from J, leaving 13 bases between. Germline CDR1 is SEHNR and CDR2 is FQNEAQ (reference sequence). The CDR3 region is CASSWEGGVTDTQYF. The DNA for the CDR3 is TGTGCCAGCAGCTGGGAGGGGGGGGTCACAGATACGCAGTATTTT.

Points on this clone: Germline is not matched at one junction end, which may reflect a read error. V gene TRBV28 combines with J gene TRBJ2-6; 8 nucleotides align to TRBD1. This CDR3 is 20 amino acids long. Germline-derived CDR1 and CDR2 are MDHEN and SYDVKM. CDR3 sequence (DNA): TGTGCCAGCAGTCCACTCTATGGGACAGGCGACCCCTCGGGGGCCAACTTCCTGACTTTC. It encodes CASSPLYGTGDPSGANFLTF.

This clone was counted ten times or more. This chain links TRBV28 with TRBJ1-6; no definite D call. Germline assignment: CDR1 MDHEN and CDR2 SYDVKM. This CDR3 is 15 amino acids long. The V gene lost 4 bases and the J gene lost 7 bases, with 14 bases spanning the gap. CDR3 bases: TGTGCCAGCAGTTCTGTAGTCCTGTTAAATTCACCCCTCCACTTT. This gives the protein CASSSVVLLNSPLHF.

This clone was found many times. This rearrangement joins TRBV20-1 to TRBJ2-7, with D unresolved. There are 16 residues in the CDR3. Trimming removed 6 bases from V and 0 bases from J, with 21 bases in between. The V gene's germline CDR1 is DFQATT and CDR2 SNEGSKA (reference sequence). The CDR3 DNA follows: TGCAGTGCCCCGAAGGAGAAGGAGCGACCCTCCTACGAGCAGTACTTC. Translation: CSAPKEKERPSYEQYF.

This sequence joins TRBV6-2 or TRBV6-3 and TRBJ2-3; 8 bases fit TRBD1. The CDR3 is 17 residues long. V was clipped by 6 bases and J by 4 bases; unmatched bases: 15. Germline loops: CDR1 MNHEY, CDR2 SVGEGT. The CDR3 sequence is CASSPPRGTGRPDTQYF. CDR3 coding DNA: TGTGCCAGCAGCCCTCCTAGAGGGACAGGTCGTCCAGATACGCAGTATTTT.

This clone is labeled medium-sized (0.01 to 0.1%). The chain recombines TRBV6-2 or TRBV6-3 with TRBJ2-7; no clear D gene. The V gene's germline CDR1 is MNHEY and CDR2 SVGEGT. This CDR3 is 11 amino acids long. Deletions cut 4 bases from V and 3 bases from J, with 4 bases between. The CDR3 here is CASSLNYEQYF. The CDR3 DNA follows: TGTGCCAGCAGTTTAAACTACGAGCAGTACTTC.

This clone was seen only a few times. A single base separates this from a much larger clone, so it may be a read error. This chain joins TRBV9 and TRBJ2-5; no firm D call. This CDR3 comprises 13 residues. V lost 4 bases and J lost 2, with 9 bases in between. From germline, CDR1 is SGDLS and CDR2 YYNGEE. CDR3 sequence: CASSSSPQETQYF. As DNA, the CDR3 is TGTGCCAGCAGCTCCAGCCCACAAGAGACCCAGTACTTC.

This chain connects TRBV24-1 to TRBJ2-7, with D possibly TRBD1 on 6 matching bases. The CDR3 extends over 14 amino acids. Trimming took off 7 bases at V and 3 bases at J, with 15 bases between the two ends. CDR1 is KGHDR and CDR2 is SFDVKD in the germline V gene. The CDR3 nucleotides are TGTGCCACCAGCCCCGGGACACCCCTCTACGAGCAGTACTTC. This translates into CATSPGTPLYEQYF.

This clone was counted ten times or more. The rearrangement joins TRBV7-6 to TRBJ1-3; TRBD1 might be the D (6 bases). This CDR3 contains 16 residues. Trimming took off 5 bases at V and 0 bases at J, with 14 bases between the two ends. CDR1 SGHVS and CDR2 FNYEAQ come from the germline V gene. CDR3 DNA: TGTGCCAGCAGCCTACAGGACAGCCGCTCTGGAAACACCATATATTTT. It encodes CASSLQDSRSGNTIYF.

This clone has a handful of counts. The junction shows a germline mismatch at one end, possibly a read error. For the CDR3, the DNA is TGCGCCAGCAATGAATGGGTGCAGTACTTC. It encodes CASNEWVQYF. This chain connects TRBV6-4 to TRBJ2-7; D uncertain. This CDR3 region has 10 residues. From germline, CDR1 is MRHNA and CDR2 SNTAGT.

This clone is deemed medium-sized. The V and J genes are TRBV6-1 and TRBJ1-2; D is undetermined. Germline lookup yields CDR1 MNHNS and CDR2 SASEGT. This CDR3 region has 12 residues. Trimming shortened V by 6 bases and J by 8 bases, and 13 bases separated the two germline ends. The CDR3 DNA sequence: TGTGCCAGCAGAGCAAGCGTCGGGGGCTACACCTTC. The encoded protein is CASRASVGGYTF.

As concerns this clone: A much bigger clone sits one base away, suggesting this may be a read error. J is TRBJ2-1 and V is TRBV20-1; unclear D gene. Germline lookup yields CDR1 DFQATT and CDR2 SNEGSKA (reference sequence). The CDR3 loop spans 12 amino acids. The CDR3 sequence is CSAIVSYNEQFF. In DNA, the CDR3 is TGCAGCGCTATAGTGTCCTACAATGAGCAGTTCTTC.

This clone was detected ten times or more. V usage is TRBV4-3 and J usage is TRBJ1-4; D is perhaps TRBD1 (6 bases). V was trimmed by 0 bases and J by 8 bases, leaving 10 bases between them. The CDR3 spans 14 residues. Germline V gene data show CDR1 as LGHNA and CDR2 as YSLEER. The CDR3 sequence: CASSQEGGGEKLFF. The CDR3 DNA reads as TGCGCCAGCAGCCAAGAGGGAGGGGGAGAAAAACTGTTTTTT.

This clone occurred many times. At one of its ends the junction is not consistent with the germline gene, which may arise from a read error. The chain combines TRBV7-7 with TRBJ2-3; no reliable D call. From germline, CDR1 is SSHAT and CDR2 FNYEAQ (reference sequence). The CDR3 runs to 12 residues. DNA for the CDR3: TGTGCTAGCAGTGGGAGCACAGATACGCAGTATTTT. Its translation is CASSGSTDTQYF.

This clone was observed at least ten times. The sample has other DNA sequences that encode this CDR3 too. The chain carries TRBV3-1 and TRBJ2-7; 7 bases match TRBD2. Germline V gene sequence: CDR1 LGHDT, CDR2 YNNKEL (reference sequence). Trimming removed 4 bases from V and 3 bases from J; junction bases left unmatched: 12. CDR3 length equals 16 residues. CDR3 sequence reads: CASSLGLGAGNYEQYF. In DNA, the CDR3 is TGTGCCAGCAGCCTGGGGCTGGGAGCGGGGAACTACGAGCAGTACTTC.

This clone was picked up many times. The J gene is TRBJ1-2, the V gene TRBV4-3, with a weak D call TRBD1 (5 bases). CDR1 LGHNA and CDR2 YSLEER come from the germline V gene. This CDR3 has 15 amino acids. Trimming took 0 bases from V and 5 from J, leaving 13 bases between them. In DNA, the CDR3 is TGCGCCAGCAGCCAAGATCGCGGGGGAATTTATGGCTACACCTTC. This gives the protein CASSQDRGGIYGYTF.

This clone was recorded at least ten times. The chain uses TRBV19 and TRBJ2-7, with D possibly TRBD1 on 5 matching bases. The V end lost 5 bases, the J end lost 3 bases, and 17 bases lay between the germline ends. This CDR3 region has 15 residues. CDR1 is LNHDA and CDR2 is SQIVND in the germline V gene (reference sequence). The DNA of the CDR3 is TGTGCCAGTAGTCCAGGGTCAATCCCCCTCTACGAGCAGTACTTC. It is translated as CASSPGSIPLYEQYF.

On this clone: In this CDR3 the conserved last residue, phenylalanine or tryptophan, is missing, so a read error is likely. V usage is TRBV28 and J usage is TRBJ2-5, with D uncertain. Trimming removed 2 bases at V and 4 bases at J, with 14 bases between. The germline gives CDR1 MDHEN, CDR2 SYDVKM. There are 15 residues in the CDR3. The CDR3 is CASSLNRSRGETQYS. The CDR3 nucleotides are TGTGCCAGCAGTTTAAACAGATCGCGTGGAGAGACCCAGTACTCC.

Many counts were recorded for this clone. The chain links TRBV5-1 to TRBJ2-4; no firm D call. Germline values: CDR1 SGHRS, CDR2 YFSETQ. The CDR3 is made up of 17 amino acids. V lost 0 bases and J lost 1, with 14 bases in between. The CDR3 coding sequence is TGCGCCAGCAGCTTGGATGGTCCACCCCAGGCCAAAAACATTCAGTACTTC. Translated: CASSLDGPPQAKNIQYF.

The chain is built from TRBV28 and TRBJ2-2; D not certain. V shed 8 bases and J shed 6 bases, with 13 bases lying between them. From germline, CDR1 is MDHEN and CDR2 SYDVKM. The CDR3 totals 13 residues. DNA of the CDR3: TGTGCCAGCCTGGAATGGAATTCCGGGGAGCTGTTTTTT. Residues: CASLEWNSGELFF.

This clone was counted ten times or more. Additional DNA sequences in this sample encode the identical CDR3. The chain carries TRBV28 and TRBJ2-5, with 8 bases identical to TRBD2. Germline lookup yields CDR1 MDHEN and CDR2 SYDVKM. The CDR3 length is 17 residues. The V segment lost 3 bases and the J segment 5 bases; nucleotides outside the gene matches: 14. The CDR3 nucleotides are TGTGCCAGCAGTTTGGAAGCGGGAGCGCATCTAGGGGAGACCCAGTACTTC. Its protein is CASSLEAGAHLGETQYF.